This entry features one T cell receptor (beta chain) sequence. No antigen is known for it. Template switching, a step in the protocol, added a universal primer site, and cDNA carried unique molecular identifiers. Each CDR3 protein is one row after TCRdb ran MiXCR on the 5' RACE reads. The repertoire includes about 240,000 distinct CDR3 sequences, about 10% of them detected once, and 10% sits in the top ten. These data are taken from a study of identical twins. Whole-study results and caveats: With monozygotic twins, out-of-frame TCR alpha sharing exceeded what models estimated. When twins shared out-of-frame alpha sequences, those sequences had excess low generation probability. Conclusions came from cross-sectional statistical analysis, not from following the same donors.

The CDR3 loop spans 15 amino acids. Germline V gives CDR1 MDHEN, CDR2 SYDVKM. V gave up 8 bases and J gave up 5 bases; unmatched junction bases: 8. This TCR was sampled from a man over 45 in good health. Material: memory T cells sorted from blood. The chain employs TRBV28 and TRBJ2-3, with 12 nucleotides matching TRBD1. For the CDR3, the DNA is TGTGCCAGCCCCGTCGGGGACAGGGGGCGAGATACGCAGTATTTT. Its protein is CASPVGDRGRDTQYF.